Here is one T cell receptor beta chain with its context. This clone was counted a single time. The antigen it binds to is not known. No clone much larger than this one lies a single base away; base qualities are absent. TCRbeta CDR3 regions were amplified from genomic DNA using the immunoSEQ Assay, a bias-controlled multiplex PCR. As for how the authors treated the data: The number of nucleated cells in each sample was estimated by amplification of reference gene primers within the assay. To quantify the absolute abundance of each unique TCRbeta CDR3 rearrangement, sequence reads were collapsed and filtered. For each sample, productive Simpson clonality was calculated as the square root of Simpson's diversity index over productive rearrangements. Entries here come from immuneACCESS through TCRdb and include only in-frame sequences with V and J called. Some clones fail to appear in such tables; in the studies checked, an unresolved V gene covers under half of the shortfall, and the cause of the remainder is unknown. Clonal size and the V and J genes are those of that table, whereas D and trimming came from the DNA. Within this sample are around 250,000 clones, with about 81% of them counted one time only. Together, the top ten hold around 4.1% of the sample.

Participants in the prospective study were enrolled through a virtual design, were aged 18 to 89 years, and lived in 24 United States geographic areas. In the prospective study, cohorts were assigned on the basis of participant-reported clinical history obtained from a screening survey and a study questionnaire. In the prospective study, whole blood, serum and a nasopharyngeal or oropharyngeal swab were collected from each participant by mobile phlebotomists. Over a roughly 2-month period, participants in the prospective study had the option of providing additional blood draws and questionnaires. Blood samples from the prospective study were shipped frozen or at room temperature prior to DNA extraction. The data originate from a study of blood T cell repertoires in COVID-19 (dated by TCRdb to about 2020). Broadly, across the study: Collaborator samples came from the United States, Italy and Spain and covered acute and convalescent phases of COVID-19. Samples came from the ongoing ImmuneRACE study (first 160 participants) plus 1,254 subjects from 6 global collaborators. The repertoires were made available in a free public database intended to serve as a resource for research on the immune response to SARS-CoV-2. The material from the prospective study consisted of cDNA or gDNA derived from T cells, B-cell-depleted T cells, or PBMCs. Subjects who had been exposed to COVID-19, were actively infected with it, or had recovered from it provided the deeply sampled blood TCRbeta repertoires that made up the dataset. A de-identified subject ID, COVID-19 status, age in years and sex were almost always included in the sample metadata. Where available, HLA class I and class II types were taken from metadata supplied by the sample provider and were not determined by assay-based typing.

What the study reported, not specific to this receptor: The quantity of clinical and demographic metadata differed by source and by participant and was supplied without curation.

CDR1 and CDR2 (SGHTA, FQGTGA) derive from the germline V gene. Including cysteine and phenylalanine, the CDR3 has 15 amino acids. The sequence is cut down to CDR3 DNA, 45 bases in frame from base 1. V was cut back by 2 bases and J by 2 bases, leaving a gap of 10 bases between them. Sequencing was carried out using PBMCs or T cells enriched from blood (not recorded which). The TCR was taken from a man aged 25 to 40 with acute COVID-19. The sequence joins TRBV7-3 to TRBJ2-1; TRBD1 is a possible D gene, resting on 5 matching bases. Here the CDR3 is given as CASSLVVTAYNEQFF. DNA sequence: TGTGCCAGCAGCTTAGTCGTGACAGCCTACAATGAGCAGTTCTTC.